One sample yielded the 20 T cell receptor beta chains listed below, sequenced in a study of regulatory T cells in long-lasting Graves disease. Construction of TCR beta libraries relied on iRepertoire HTBI primers and on Arm-PCR targeting CDR3 regions. TCRdb re-derived calls from the multiplex PCR reads in MiXCR, one entry per CDR3 protein. The sample comprises about 210,000 distinct CDR3 sequences, roughly 19% of which are singletons, and 10% to 15% rests with the top ten. Time point given: newly diagnosed GD, antithyroid drugs for less than 3 months. With RNA extracted from PBMCs as input, the TCR library was made. These data are also associated with another study on T cells in Graves' hyperthyroidism and ophthalmopathy.

The sample here was peripheral blood mononuclear cells (PBMCs), taken at new diagnosis, from a patient treated with antithyroid drugs. The receptors come from a woman aged 25 to 39 with Graves disease.

This clonotype was counted at least ten times. V and J are TRBV19 and TRBJ2-1; 8 nucleotides line up with TRBD2. The ends lost 8 bases at V and 5 bases at J; junction bases unmatched: 5. The CDR3 has 13 amino acids. Germline loops: CDR1 LNHDA, CDR2 SQIVND (reference sequence). The CDR3 sequence: CASRLAGDNEQFF. CDR3 DNA: TGTGCCAGTCGGCTAGCGGGTGACAATGAGCAGTTCTTC.

This clonotype was counted at least ten times. V and J are TRBV20-1 and TRBJ2-3, with 11 nucleotides matching TRBD2. CDR1 DFQATT and CDR2 SNEGSKA come from the germline V gene (reference sequence). Trimming took 3 bases from V and 6 from J; bases not matched to a gene: 11. The CDR3 extends over 16 amino acids. Here the CDR3 DNA reads TGCAGTGCTAGTGCTCTAGCGGGAGGTCTATCGGATACGCAGTATTTT. Translated, it gives CSASALAGGLSDTQYF.

This clonotype was counted at least ten times. The chain has TRBV20-1 and TRBJ2-7, with TRBD2 identical over 11 bases. Germline CDR1 DFQATT, CDR2 SNEGSKA (reference sequence). The CDR3 is 16 amino acids. J was trimmed by 2 bases and V by 5 bases; bases with no gene match: 11. CDR3: CSAGTSGGKAAYEQYF. The CDR3 coding sequence is TGCAGTGCTGGGACTAGCGGAGGGAAGGCAGCCTACGAGCAGTACTTC.

This clonotype was recorded at least ten times. Because the CDR3 is missing its conserved closing phenylalanine or tryptophan, this is likely a read error. Because the CDR3's place on the DNA is in doubt, the DNA is left out and the CDR3 is given as listed by TCRdb. The chain is built from TRBV20-1 and TRBJ2-1; no DNA check was done on the table's D call, TRBD1. Looked up from germline, CDR1 is DFQATT and CDR2 is SNEGSKA (reference sequence). The CDR3 comprises 11 residues, both ends counted. CDR3 loop: CSATTGAARGI.

This clonotype was counted ten times or more. The chain carries TRBV6-1 and TRBJ2-1; D gene uncertain. CDR1 is MNHNS and CDR2 is SASEGT in the germline V gene. V was pared by 4 bases and J by 3 bases, with 7 bases between. The CDR3 length is 13 residues. CDR3 in amino acids: CASSGSYYNEQFF. The CDR3 bases are TGTGCCAGCAGTGGTTCCTACTACAATGAGCAGTTCTTC.

CDR3 DNA sequence: TGTGCCAGCAGAGCGCTAGCGGGGGCCACCGGGGAGCTGTTTTTT. Encoded protein: CASRALAGATGELFF. The chain has TRBV27 and TRBJ2-2, with TRBD2 matching 10 bases. This CDR3 is built from 15 residues. V lost 6 bases and J lost 4; bases outside the gene matches: 5. Germline V CDR1 and CDR2: MNHEY, SMNVEV (reference sequence).

This clonotype was seen only a few times. The chain carries TRBV6-5 and TRBJ2-5; D remains ambiguous. From germline, CDR1 is MNHEY and CDR2 SVGAGI. Trimming removed 2 bases at V and 5 bases at J, with 3 bases between. CDR3 size: 11 residues. The CDR3 DNA is TGTGCCAGCAGTTACGACGAGACCCAGTACTTC. Translating gives CASSYDETQYF.

The sample holds a few counts of this clonotype. This chain joins TRBV20-1 and TRBJ2-7; 11 bases line up with TRBD2. Germline V gene lookup returns CDR1 DFQATT and CDR2 SNEGSKA (reference sequence). With V trimmed by 6 bases and J by 7 bases, 14 bases remained unmatched. CDR3 length equals 15 residues. The CDR3 bases are TGCAGTGCCTCTTCCTTAGCGGGGGGGGGGGGGGAGCAGTACTTC. Translating gives CSASSLAGGGGEQYF.

This clonotype came up many times. This chain links TRBV2 with TRBJ2-7, with a weak D call TRBD1 (6 bases). The germline V and J ends were trimmed by 7 bases and 0 bases, with 22 bases remaining between them. CDR1 and CDR2 (germline): SNHLY, FYNNEI. This CDR3 region has 17 residues. CDR3 DNA sequence: TGTGCCAGCACTTGGAAACCACCCGGGACAATCTCCTACGAGCAGTACTTC. Translation gives CASTWKPPGTISYEQYF.

With regard to this clonotype: This may come from a read error, since a much larger clone is one base off. The chain employs TRBV13 and TRBJ1-5; 11 bases line up with TRBD1. This CDR3 has 16 residues. With 4 bases clipped from V and 3 bases from J, the junction kept 5 bases outside the gene matches. CDR1 is PRHDT, CDR2 FYEKMQ, per germline (reference sequence). The CDR3 DNA follows: TGTGCCAGCAGCTCTCGGACAGGGGGCACCAATCAGCCCCAGCATTTT. Translating gives CASSSRTGGTNQPQHF.

CDR3 amino acids: CATSRVTGNEKLFF. CDR3 sequence (DNA): TGTGCCACCAGCAGAGTGACGGGGAATGAAAAACTGTTTTTT. This chain links TRBV15 with TRBJ1-4; no clear D gene. The germline CDR1 and CDR2 sequences are LNHNV and YYDKDF (reference sequence). The CDR3 has 14 amino acids. Between the trimmed V and J ends, which lost 1 base and 5 bases, there was a span of 8 bases.

The CDR3 nucleotides are TGCGCCAGCAGCCAAGAAATGGGCGGGTACGTCTCCTACGAGCAGTACTTC. Its protein is CASSQEMGGYVSYEQYF. The genes are TRBV4-1 and TRBJ2-7; tentative D call: TRBD2 (5 bases). The CDR3 spans 17 residues. Germline V gene data show CDR1 as MGHRA and CDR2 as YSYEKL. V was cut by 0 bases and J by 0 bases, with 15 bases left in between.

This clonotype was seen repeatedly, ten times or more. The CDR3 DNA reads TGTGCCAGCAGCCAAGAAGACCTGAATCAGCCCCAGCATTTT. As protein: CASSQEDLNQPQHF. The chain uses TRBV4-2 and TRBJ1-5; D ambiguous. The CDR3 spans 14 residues. V was pared by 0 bases and J by 4 bases, with 7 bases between. Germline-derived CDR1 and CDR2 are LGHNA and YNFKEQ.

The chain couples TRBV9 to TRBJ1-2, with TRBD1 matching 10 bases. CDR3 size: 15 residues. Trimming cost V 3 bases and J 8 bases; bases outside gene matches: 10. The germline CDR1 and CDR2 sequences are SGDLS and YYNGEE. The CDR3 loop is CASSATGTGAVGYTF. In nucleotides, the CDR3 is TGTGCCAGCAGCGCGACCGGGACAGGGGCGGTAGGCTACACCTTC.

This clonotype was counted between two and nine times. A clone one base away is much larger, so this may be a read error. As the CDR3 is not closed by the conserved phenylalanine or tryptophan, this likely results from a read error. V and J are TRBV20-1 and TRBJ1-1, with D perhaps TRBD1 (5 bases). The CDR3 has 11 residues. The germline CDR1 and CDR2 sequences are DFQATT and SNEGSKA (reference sequence). V was pared by 5 bases and J by 7 bases, with 11 bases between. The CDR3 DNA sequence: TGCAGTGCTGCAGGGATGATTGAAGCTTTCCTT. Translation gives CSAAGMIEAFL.

In this sample, this clonotype turned up many times. This chain connects TRBV6-1 to TRBJ1-2, with TRBD1 matching over 8 bases. Germline assignment: CDR1 MNHNS and CDR2 SASEGT. V lost 10 bases, J lost 4 bases, and 14 bases stayed unmatched. The CDR3 is 15 residues long. The DNA of the CDR3 is TGTGCCACAAAAGGATGGGACAGGACTTCCTATGGCTACACCTTC. It yields the protein CATKGWDRTSYGYTF.

This clonotype was seen many times. This chain links TRBV12-3 or TRBV12-4 with TRBJ1-1; D is perhaps TRBD1 (5 bases). Trimming took off 7 bases at V and 0 bases at J, with 12 bases between the two ends. This CDR3 has 14 amino acids. CDR3 DNA: TGTGCCAGCACCCCACAGGTGATGAACACTGAAGCTTTCTTT. Its translation is CASTPQVMNTEAFF.

This clonotype was observed at least ten times. DNA of the CDR3: TGTGCCAGCTCACCATCGGTGGTCCCCGGGGAGCTGTTTTTT. Translation: CASSPSVVPGELFF. The chain couples TRBV18 to TRBJ2-2; D is unclear. Trimming cost V 2 bases and J 6 bases, with 10 bases left between them. In germline, CDR1 is KGHSH, CDR2 LQKENI. The CDR3 totals 14 residues. Supplemented by reference TRBV18 and TRBJ2-2, the full variable domain reads NAGVMQNPRHLVRRRGQEARLRCSPMKGHSHVYWYRQLPEEGLKFMVYLQKENIIDESGMPKERFSAEFPKEGPSILRIQQVVRGDSAAYFCASSPSVVPGELFFGEGSRLTVL.

Remarks on this clonotype: One base away lies a much larger clone, so this may be a sequencing read error. V usage is TRBV20-1 and J usage is TRBJ2-5; weak D call: TRBD2 (5 bases). The CDR3 consists of 13 residues. V lost 7 bases to trimming and J lost 1 base, with 13 bases between them. Germline V gene sequence: CDR1 DFQATT, CDR2 SNEGSKA (reference sequence). This CDR3 is CSVYRLLQETQYF. For the CDR3, the DNA is TGCAGTGTCTATAGACTACTCCAAGAGACCCAGTACTTC.

This clonotype was detected ten times or more. CDR3 DNA sequence: TGTGCCAGCAGCTTAGACTCGAACACCGGGGAGCTGTTTTTT. Protein product: CASSLDSNTGELFF. The J gene is TRBJ2-2, the V gene TRBV7-9; the D is unclear. This CDR3 has 14 residues. With 1 base removed from V and 0 bases from J, the gap between germline ends came to 3 bases. The V gene's germline CDR1 is SEHNR and CDR2 FQNEAQ (reference sequence).